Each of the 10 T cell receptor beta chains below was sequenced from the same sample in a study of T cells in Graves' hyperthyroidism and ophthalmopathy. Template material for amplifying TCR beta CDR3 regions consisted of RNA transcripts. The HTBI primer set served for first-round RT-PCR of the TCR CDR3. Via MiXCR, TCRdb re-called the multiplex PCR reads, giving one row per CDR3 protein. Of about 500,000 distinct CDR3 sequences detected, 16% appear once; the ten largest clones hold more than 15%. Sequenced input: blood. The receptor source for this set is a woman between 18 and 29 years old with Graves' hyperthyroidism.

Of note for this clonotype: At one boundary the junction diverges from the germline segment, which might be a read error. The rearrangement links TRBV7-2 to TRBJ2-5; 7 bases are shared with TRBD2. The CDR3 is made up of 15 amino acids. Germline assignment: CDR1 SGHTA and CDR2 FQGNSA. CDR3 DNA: TGTGCCAGCAGCTTATCTCCGGGAGGACGGGAGACCCCGTACTTC. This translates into CASSLSPGGRETPYF.

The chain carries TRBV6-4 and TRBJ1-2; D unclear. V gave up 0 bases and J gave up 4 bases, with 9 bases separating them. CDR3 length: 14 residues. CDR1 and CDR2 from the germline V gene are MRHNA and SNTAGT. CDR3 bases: TGTGCCAGCAGTGACTCTCCGGGTATCTATGGCTACACCTTC. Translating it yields CASSDSPGIYGYTF.

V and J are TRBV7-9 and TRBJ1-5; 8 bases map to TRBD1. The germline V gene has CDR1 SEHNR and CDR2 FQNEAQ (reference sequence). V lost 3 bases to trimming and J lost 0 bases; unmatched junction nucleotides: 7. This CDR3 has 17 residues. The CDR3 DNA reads TGTGCCAGCAGCTTCGGGACAGGCCAATATAGCAATCAGCCCCAGCATTTT. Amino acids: CASSFGTGQYSNQPQHF.

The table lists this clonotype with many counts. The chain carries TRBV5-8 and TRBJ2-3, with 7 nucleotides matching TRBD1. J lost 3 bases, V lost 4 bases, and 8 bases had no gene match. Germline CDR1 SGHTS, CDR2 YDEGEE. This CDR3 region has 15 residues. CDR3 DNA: TGTGCCAGCAGCCTAGGACAGGCGTGGACAGATACGCAGTATTTT. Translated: CASSLGQAWTDTQYF. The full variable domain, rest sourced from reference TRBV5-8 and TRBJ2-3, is EAGVTQSPTHLIKTRGQQATLRCSPISGHTSVYWYQQALGLGLQFLLWYDEGEERNRGNFPPRFSGRQFPNYSSELNVNALELEDSALYLCASSLGQAWTDTQYFGPGTRLTVL.

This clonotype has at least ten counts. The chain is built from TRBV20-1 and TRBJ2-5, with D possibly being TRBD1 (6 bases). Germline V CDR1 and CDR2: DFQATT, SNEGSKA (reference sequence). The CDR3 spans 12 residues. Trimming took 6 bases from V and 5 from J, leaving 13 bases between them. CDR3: CSAGGSVETQYF. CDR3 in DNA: TGCAGTGCAGGGGGTAGCGTGGAGACCCAGTACTTC.

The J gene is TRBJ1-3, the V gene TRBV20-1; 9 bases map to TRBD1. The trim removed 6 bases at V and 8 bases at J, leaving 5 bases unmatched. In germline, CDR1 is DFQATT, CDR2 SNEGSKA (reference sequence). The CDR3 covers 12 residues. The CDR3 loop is CSATGGADTIYF. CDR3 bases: TGCAGTGCCACAGGGGGCGCGGACACCATATATTTT.

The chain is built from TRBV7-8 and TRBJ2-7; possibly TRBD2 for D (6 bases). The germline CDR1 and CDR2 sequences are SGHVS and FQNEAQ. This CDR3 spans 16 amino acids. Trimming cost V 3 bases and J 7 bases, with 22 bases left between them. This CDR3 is CASSFKGTPGGSEQYF. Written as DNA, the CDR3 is TGTGCCAGCAGCTTTAAAGGGACGCCTGGAGGGTCGGAGCAGTACTTC.

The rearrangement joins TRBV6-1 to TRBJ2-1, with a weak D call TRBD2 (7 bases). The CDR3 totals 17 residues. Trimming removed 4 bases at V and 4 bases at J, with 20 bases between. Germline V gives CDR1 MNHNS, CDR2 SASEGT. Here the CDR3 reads CASSVRGGRPVYNEQFF. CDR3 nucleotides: TGTGCCAGCAGTGTGAGGGGGGGACGGCCGGTTTACAATGAGCAGTTCTTC.

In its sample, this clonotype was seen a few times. The CDR3 nucleotides are TGTGCCAGCAGTTACTCGGACTCTGGAAACACCATATATTTT. It translates to CASSYSDSGNTIYF. This chain links TRBV6-2 or TRBV6-3 with TRBJ1-3; D unclear. This CDR3 spans 14 amino acids. Trimming stripped 0 bases from V and 0 bases from J, with 3 bases between. Per the germline V gene, CDR1 is MNHEY and CDR2 is SVGEGT.

CDR3 residues: CASSPRWEGYEQFF. Here the CDR3 DNA reads TGTGCCAGCAGCCCTAGATGGGAAGGATATGAGCAGTTCTTC. V gene TRBV3-1 combines with J gene TRBJ2-1; no reliable D call. The germline gives CDR1 LGHDT, CDR2 YNNKEL (reference sequence). This CDR3 comprises 14 residues. Deletions cut 4 bases from V and 8 bases from J, with 15 bases between.